These T cell receptor beta chains were read from a single sample in a study of shared clonotypes between healthy human individuals. The assay was immunoSEQ multiplex PCR, and TCRdb's table has in-frame clones only and misses some. The data show about 2.2 million clones, roughly 91% seen once. Sequencing was performed on naive CD8+ T cells from PBMCs. These TCRs come from a man aged 18-30 years in good health. Some clones in this sample may be carry-over from other donors' samples. Each CDR3 is given with its conserved first and last residue. The order of the fields is CDR3 protein, CDR3 DNA, D gene, J gene, clone size, V gene. The D gene is left open where the match is weak. The size of a clone is reported for some rows only, either as once, few or many, or as a class for expanded clones.

CDR3aa: CASSLVDLSATYEQYF; CDR3nt: TGTGCCAGCAGCTTGGTTGACCTATCGGCAACCTACGAGCAGTACTTC; d_gene: .; j_gene: TRBJ2-7; abundance: .; v_gene: TRBV5-5
CDR3aa: CASSFDSPSNYGYTF; CDR3nt: TGCGCCAGCAGCTTCGACAGCCCAAGTAACTATGGCTACACCTTC; d_gene: .; j_gene: TRBJ1-2; abundance: .; v_gene: TRBV5-1
CDR3aa: CATSRDRGAVDYGYTF; CDR3nt: TGTGCCACCAGCAGAGATCGGGGGGCAGTGGACTATGGCTACACCTTC; d_gene: .; j_gene: TRBJ1-2; abundance: .; v_gene: TRBV15
CDR3aa: CASSHPLGRETQYF; CDR3nt: TGTGCCAGCAGCCACCCTTTGGGGAGGGAGACCCAGTACTTC; d_gene: .; j_gene: TRBJ2-5; abundance: once; v_gene: TRBV28
CDR3aa: CASSLAPGPYEQYF; CDR3nt: TGTGCCAGCAGTCTTGCTCCGGGGCCCTACGAGCAGTACTTC; d_gene: .; j_gene: TRBJ2-7; abundance: .; v_gene: TRBV6-5
CDR3aa: CASSPGQGYGYTF; CDR3nt: TGTGCCAGCAGTCCTGGACAGGGCTATGGCTACACCTTC; d_gene: TRBD1; j_gene: TRBJ1-2; abundance: .; v_gene: TRBV27
CDR3aa: CASSIITGTSDEQYF; CDR3nt: TGTGCCAGCAGCATCATAACCGGGACTAGCGACGAGCAGTACTTC; d_gene: TRBD2; j_gene: TRBJ2-7; abundance: .; v_gene: TRBV11-2
CDR3aa: CASSPDRGLREAFF; CDR3nt: TGTGCCAGCAGTCCCGACAGGGGCCTAAGGGAAGCTTTCTTT; d_gene: TRBD1; j_gene: TRBJ1-1; abundance: .; v_gene: TRBV27
CDR3aa: CASRGQVVDYEQYF; CDR3nt: TGTGCCAGCAGGGGACAGGTAGTTGACTACGAGCAGTACTTC; d_gene: TRBD1; j_gene: TRBJ2-7; abundance: .; v_gene: TRBV6-5
CDR3aa: CAWSRTSGSKVEQFF; CDR3nt: TGTGCCTGGTCGCGGACTAGCGGGAGCAAGGTGGAGCAGTTCTTC; d_gene: TRBD2; j_gene: TRBJ2-1; abundance: .; v_gene: TRBV30
CDR3aa: CASTTGQGPDTQYF; CDR3nt: TGTGCCAGCACTACTGGACAGGGACCAGATACGCAGTATTTT; d_gene: TRBD1; j_gene: TRBJ2-3; abundance: .; v_gene: TRBV9
CDR3aa: CASSIWSSNQPQHF; CDR3nt: TGTGCCAGTAGTATTTGGTCTAGCAATCAGCCCCAGCATTTT; d_gene: .; j_gene: TRBJ1-5; abundance: once; v_gene: TRBV19
CDR3aa: CATSRLPGHNEQFF; CDR3nt: TGTGCCACCAGCAGACTACCCGGGCACAATGAGCAGTTCTTC; d_gene: .; j_gene: TRBJ2-1; abundance: .; v_gene: TRBV15
CDR3aa: CASSVTGSITYEQYF; CDR3nt: TGTGCCAGCAGCGTGACCGGGAGTATAACGTACGAGCAGTACTTC; d_gene: .; j_gene: TRBJ2-7; abundance: .; v_gene: TRBV9
CDR3aa: CASSSLPGANNEQFF; CDR3nt: TGTGCCAGCAGTTCCCTCCCCGGGGCCAACAATGAGCAGTTCTTC; d_gene: .; j_gene: TRBJ2-1; abundance: .; v_gene: TRBV28
CDR3aa: CASSQGLAGVRDTQYF; CDR3nt: TGTGCCAGCAGCCAAGGACTAGCGGGAGTAAGAGATACGCAGTATTTT; d_gene: TRBD2; j_gene: TRBJ2-3; abundance: .; v_gene: TRBV9
CDR3aa: CATTGGNTYEQYF; CDR3nt: TGTGCCACTACCGGGGGGAATACCTACGAGCAGTACTTC; d_gene: TRBD2; j_gene: TRBJ2-7; abundance: once; v_gene: TRBV7-9
CDR3aa: CASSSTLGGEGSYEQYF; CDR3nt: TGTGCCAGCAGCTCAACCCTCGGCGGAGAGGGGTCCTACGAGCAGTACTTC; d_gene: .; j_gene: TRBJ2-7; abundance: .; v_gene: TRBV7-9
CDR3aa: CASSLDRVRYGYTF; CDR3nt: TGTGCCAGCAGCTTAGACAGGGTTCGGTATGGCTACACCTTC; d_gene: .; j_gene: TRBJ1-2; abundance: .; v_gene: TRBV7-9
CDR3aa: CASSELEQNTGELFF; CDR3nt: TGTGCCAGCAGTGAATTGGAACAGAACACCGGGGAGCTGTTTTTT; d_gene: .; j_gene: TRBJ2-2; abundance: .; v_gene: TRBV25-1
CDR3aa: CASSYSTGRMLDGYTF; CDR3nt: TGTGCCAGCAGTTACTCTACAGGGAGAATGCTGGATGGCTACACCTTC; d_gene: .; j_gene: TRBJ1-2; abundance: .; v_gene: TRBV6-6
CDR3aa: CASSPGQGIGYTF; CDR3nt: TGTGCCAGCAGCCCGGGACAGGGAATTGGCTACACCTTC; d_gene: TRBD1; j_gene: TRBJ1-2; abundance: .; v_gene: TRBV14
CDR3aa: CASSVISGGQETQYF; CDR3nt: TGTGCCAGCAGCGTTATTAGCGGAGGCCAAGAGACCCAGTACTTC; d_gene: .; j_gene: TRBJ2-5; abundance: .; v_gene: TRBV9
CDR3aa: CASNGLAGGVSYNEQFF; CDR3nt: TGTGCCAGCAACGGACTAGCGGGAGGGGTATCCTACAATGAGCAGTTCTTC; d_gene: TRBD2; j_gene: TRBJ2-1; abundance: .; v_gene: TRBV7-9
CDR3aa: CATSPRLAGGNEQFF; CDR3nt: TGTGCCACCAGCCCCCGACTAGCGGGAGGCAATGAGCAGTTCTTC; d_gene: TRBD2; j_gene: TRBJ2-1; abundance: .; v_gene: TRBV15
CDR3aa: CASSDRGRGFEQYF; CDR3nt: TGTGCCAGCAGTGACCGGGGGCGCGGCTTCGAGCAGTACTTC; d_gene: .; j_gene: TRBJ2-7; abundance: .; v_gene: TRBV2
CDR3aa: CASSFPRVGVQPQHF; CDR3nt: TGTGCCAGCAGTTTCCCCAGGGTGGGGGTTCAGCCCCAGCATTTT; d_gene: .; j_gene: TRBJ1-5; abundance: .; v_gene: TRBV28
CDR3aa: CASSSGVRYGYTF; CDR3nt: TGTGCCAGCAGTTCCGGGGTTAGGTATGGCTACACCTTC; d_gene: .; j_gene: TRBJ1-2; abundance: once; v_gene: TRBV27
CDR3aa: CASSFVGTPAGELFF; CDR3nt: TGTGCCAGCAGTTTTGTCGGGACCCCGGCCGGGGAGCTGTTTTTT; d_gene: .; j_gene: TRBJ2-2; abundance: .; v_gene: TRBV27
CDR3aa: CSALTDTEAFF; CDR3nt: TGCAGTGCCCTTACCGACACTGAAGCTTTCTTT; d_gene: .; j_gene: TRBJ1-1; abundance: few; v_gene: TRBV20-1
CDR3aa: CASSSPTRGIYEQYF; CDR3nt: TGTGCCAGCAGCTCCCCAACTCGGGGAATCTACGAGCAGTACTTC; d_gene: .; j_gene: TRBJ2-7; abundance: .; v_gene: TRBV7-6
CDR3aa: CASSQGAGGPWNEQFF; CDR3nt: TGTGCCAGCTCACAGGGAGCGGGAGGGCCCTGGAATGAGCAGTTCTTC; d_gene: TRBD2; j_gene: TRBJ2-1; abundance: .; v_gene: TRBV18
CDR3aa: CASSSRGWNQPQHF; CDR3nt: TGTGCCAGCAGTTCCCGGGGATGGAATCAGCCCCAGCATTTT; d_gene: .; j_gene: TRBJ1-5; abundance: few; v_gene: TRBV28
CDR3aa: CASRNLILGGDTQYF; CDR3nt: TGTGCCAGCAGAAATCTTATTTTAGGTGGGGATACGCAGTATTTT; d_gene: .; j_gene: TRBJ2-3; abundance: .; v_gene: TRBV27
CDR3aa: CASRGQSNTGELFF; CDR3nt: TGTGCCAGCCGGGGACAGTCGAACACCGGGGAGCTGTTTTTT; d_gene: TRBD1; j_gene: TRBJ2-2; abundance: .; v_gene: TRBV28
CDR3aa: CASSALTGTQGADTQYF; CDR3nt: TGTGCCAGCAGCGCCCTAACCGGGACGCAAGGGGCAGATACGCAGTATTTT; d_gene: .; j_gene: TRBJ2-3; abundance: .; v_gene: TRBV7-9